This T cell receptor (beta chain) was found in a study of Ad26.COV2.S vaccination and SARS-CoV-2 variants. About the research overall: Trial arm assignment for the donor was COV1001 Ad26.COV2.S. Ad26.COV2.S shots went into the muscle once or twice, 56 days apart.

V lost 5 bases and J lost 8, with 21 bases in between. This CDR3 spans 15 amino acids. Germline V gives CDR1 MGHDK, CDR2 SYGVNS. Method: immunoSEQ multiplex PCR; TCRdb's copy keeps in-frame clones and lacks some. Here the sample spans 300,000 to 350,000 clones, 86% being singletons. As to treatment: 19 received Ad26.COV2.S at low or high dose, single or two shots; 5 received placebo; per-sample allocation not given. The samples date from day 63 after the first vaccine or placebo injection. This TCR was sampled from a person aged 18-65 years who received the Ad26.COV2.S COVID-19 vaccine or a placebo. The sequencing used peripheral blood, collected in a trial of Ad26.COV2.S vaccine versus placebo. V gene TRBV25-1 combines with J gene TRBJ1-2; maybe TRBD1 (5 bases). CDR3 in amino acids: CASSRKDGGSGGYTF. In DNA, the CDR3 is TGTGCCAGCAGTCGGAAAGACGGGGGATCGGGGGGCTACACCTTC.